This T cell receptor (beta chain) was captured in a study of cytomegalovirus exposure and HLA in healthy donors. The CDR3 is made up of 13 amino acids. Trimming pared 1 base from V and 9 bases from J, leaving 10 bases between. Germline V lookup: CDR1 MNHNS, CDR2 SASEGT. PCR used 60 Vbeta primers and 13 Jbeta primers. Original processing methods: As a later analysis found, there were 70 million to 100 million unique TCR beta chains, of which roughly 11 million were shared. The method was immunoSEQ multiplex PCR; TCRdb's version includes in-frame clones alone and lacks a portion of them. Clonal size and the V and J genes are those of that table, whereas D and trimming came from the DNA. The sample lists approximately 110,000 clones, around three quarters occurring once.

The gene calls are TRBV6-1 and TRBJ1-5; D not resolved. The sequenced sample was PBMCs. The source is a human donor in good health. The CDR3 region has the DNA TGTGCCAGCAGTGAAGGGGAGCGGCGGCCCCAGCATTTT. It yields the protein CASSEGERRPQHF.